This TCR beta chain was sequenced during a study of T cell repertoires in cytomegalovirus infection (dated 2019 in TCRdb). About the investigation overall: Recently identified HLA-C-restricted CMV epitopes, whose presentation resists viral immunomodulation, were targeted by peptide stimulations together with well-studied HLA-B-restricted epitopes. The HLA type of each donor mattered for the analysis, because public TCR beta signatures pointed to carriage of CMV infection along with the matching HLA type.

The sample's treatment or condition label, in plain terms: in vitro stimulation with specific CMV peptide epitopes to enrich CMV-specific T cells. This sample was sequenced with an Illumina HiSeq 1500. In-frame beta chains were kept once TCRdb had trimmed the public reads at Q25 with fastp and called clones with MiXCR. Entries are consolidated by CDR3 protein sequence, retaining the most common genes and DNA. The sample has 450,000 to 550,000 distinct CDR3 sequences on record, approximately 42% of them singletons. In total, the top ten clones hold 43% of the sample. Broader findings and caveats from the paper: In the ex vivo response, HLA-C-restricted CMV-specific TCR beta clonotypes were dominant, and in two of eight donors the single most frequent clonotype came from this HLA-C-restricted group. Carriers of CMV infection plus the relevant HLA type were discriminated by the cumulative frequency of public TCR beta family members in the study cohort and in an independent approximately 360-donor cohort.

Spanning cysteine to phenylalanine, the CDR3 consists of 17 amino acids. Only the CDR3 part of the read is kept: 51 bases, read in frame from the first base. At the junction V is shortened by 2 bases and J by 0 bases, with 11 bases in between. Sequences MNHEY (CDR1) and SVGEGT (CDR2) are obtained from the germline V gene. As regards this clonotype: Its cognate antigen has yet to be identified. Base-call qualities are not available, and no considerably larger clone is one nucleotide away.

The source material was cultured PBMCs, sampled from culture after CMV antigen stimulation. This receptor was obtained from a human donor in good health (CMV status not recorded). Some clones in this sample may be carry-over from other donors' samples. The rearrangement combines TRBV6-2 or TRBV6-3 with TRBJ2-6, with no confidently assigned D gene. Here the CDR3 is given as CASSYTPQGSGANVLTF. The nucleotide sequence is TGTGCCAGCAGTTACACCCCCCAAGGCTCTGGGGCCAACGTCCTGACTTTC.